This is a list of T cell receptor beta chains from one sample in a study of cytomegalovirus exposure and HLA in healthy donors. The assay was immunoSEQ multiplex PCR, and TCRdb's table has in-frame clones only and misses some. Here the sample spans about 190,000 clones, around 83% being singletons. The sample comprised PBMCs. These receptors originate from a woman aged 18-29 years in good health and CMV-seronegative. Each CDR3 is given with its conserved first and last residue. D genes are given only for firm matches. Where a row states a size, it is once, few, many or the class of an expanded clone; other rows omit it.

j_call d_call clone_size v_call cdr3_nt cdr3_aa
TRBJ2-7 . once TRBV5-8 TGTGCCAGCAGCTTGGGGTACAGTAACTACGAGCAGTACTTC CASSLGYSNYEQYF
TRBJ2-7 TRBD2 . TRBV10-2 TGCGCCAGCATTGCCCTAGCGGGCTTGGTGGGCGAGCAGTACTTC CASIALAGLVGEQYF
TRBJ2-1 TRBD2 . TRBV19 TGTGCCAGTAGTACTAGCGGGCTTTACAATGAGCAGTTCTTC CASSTSGLYNEQFF
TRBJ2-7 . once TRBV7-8 TGTGCCAGCAGCTCTCGGGGATTTCTGCTCGAGCAGTACTTC CASSSRGFLLEQYF
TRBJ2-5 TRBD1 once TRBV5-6 TGTGCCAGCAGCACGACCGGGACAGCATACGAGACCCAGTACTTC CASSTTGTAYETQYF
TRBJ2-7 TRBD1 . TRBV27 TGTGCCAGCAGTTTACGATTCAGACAGGGAACCTACGAGCAGTACTTC CASSLRFRQGTYEQYF
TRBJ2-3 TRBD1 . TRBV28 TGTGCCAGCAGTCTGACAGGGGTAGCAGATACGCAGTATTTT CASSLTGVADTQYF
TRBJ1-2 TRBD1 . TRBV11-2 TGTGCCAGCAGCTCGGACAGGGTCTATGGCTACACCTTC CASSSDRVYGYTF
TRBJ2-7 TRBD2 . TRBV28 TGTGCCAGCGGGACGACTAGCGGCTACGAGCAGTACTTC CASGTTSGYEQYF
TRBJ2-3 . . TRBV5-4 TGTGCCAGCAGCTTGGTGCCAGGGGGGACAGATACGCAGTATTTT CASSLVPGGTDTQYF
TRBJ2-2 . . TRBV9 TGTGCCAGCAGCGTAGCGGGAGCCGCCGGGGAGCTGTTTTTT CASSVAGAAGELFF